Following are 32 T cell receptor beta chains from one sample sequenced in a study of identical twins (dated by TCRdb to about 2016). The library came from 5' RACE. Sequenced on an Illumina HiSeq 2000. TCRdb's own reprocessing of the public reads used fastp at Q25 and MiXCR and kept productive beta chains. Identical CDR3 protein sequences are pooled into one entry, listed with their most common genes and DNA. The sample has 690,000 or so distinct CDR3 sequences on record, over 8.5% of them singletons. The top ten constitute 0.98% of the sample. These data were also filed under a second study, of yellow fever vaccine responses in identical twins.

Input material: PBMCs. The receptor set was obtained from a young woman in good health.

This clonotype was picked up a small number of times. The CDR3 coding sequence is TGCGCCAGCAGCTTAGCTCCGGGACAGGTTTACAATGAGCAGTTCTTC. As protein: CASSLAPGQVYNEQFF. This rearrangement joins TRBV5-1 to TRBJ2-1; 8 nucleotides align to TRBD1. V gave up 2 bases and J gave up 4 bases; unmatched junction bases: 8. CDR1 and CDR2 (germline): SGHRS, YFSETQ. The CDR3 runs to 16 residues. Variable domain in full (rest from reference TRBV5-1 and TRBJ2-1): KAGVTQTPRYLIKTRGQQVTLSCSPISGHRSVSWYQQTPGQGLQFLFEYFSETQRNKGNFPGRFSGRQFSNSRSEMNVSTLELGDSALYLCASSLAPGQVYNEQFFGPGTRLTVL.

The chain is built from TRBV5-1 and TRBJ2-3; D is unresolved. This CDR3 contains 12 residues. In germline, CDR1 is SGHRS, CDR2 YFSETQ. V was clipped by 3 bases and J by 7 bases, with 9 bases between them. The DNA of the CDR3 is TGCGCCAGCAGCTCTGGGCCCTATACGCAGTATTTT. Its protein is CASSSGPYTQYF.

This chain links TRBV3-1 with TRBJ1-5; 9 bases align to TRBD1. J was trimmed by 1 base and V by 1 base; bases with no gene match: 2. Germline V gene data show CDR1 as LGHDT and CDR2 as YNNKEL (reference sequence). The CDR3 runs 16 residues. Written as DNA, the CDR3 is TGTGCCAGCAGCCAAGCCGGGACAGGGAGCAATCAGCCCCAGCATTTT. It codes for CASSQAGTGSNQPQHF.

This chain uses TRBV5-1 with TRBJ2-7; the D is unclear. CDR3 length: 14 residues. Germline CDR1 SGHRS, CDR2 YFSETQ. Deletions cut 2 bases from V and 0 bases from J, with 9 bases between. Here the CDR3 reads CASSLVTDSYEQYF. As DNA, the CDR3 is TGCGCCAGCAGCTTAGTCACTGACTCCTACGAGCAGTACTTC.

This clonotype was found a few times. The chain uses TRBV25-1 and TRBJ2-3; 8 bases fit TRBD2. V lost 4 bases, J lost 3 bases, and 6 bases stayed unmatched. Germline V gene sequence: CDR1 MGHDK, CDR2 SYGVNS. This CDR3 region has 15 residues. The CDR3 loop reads CASSGGGGPTDTQYF. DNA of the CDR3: TGTGCCAGCAGTGGTGGCGGGGGGCCGACAGATACGCAGTATTTT.

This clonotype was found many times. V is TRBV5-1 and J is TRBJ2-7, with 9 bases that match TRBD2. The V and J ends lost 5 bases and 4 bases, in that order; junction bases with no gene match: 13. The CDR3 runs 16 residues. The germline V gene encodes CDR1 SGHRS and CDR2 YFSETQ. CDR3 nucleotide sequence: TGCGCCAGCAGACCAAGACTAGCGGCAGGTTTATACGAGCAGTACTTC. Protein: CASRPRLAAGLYEQYF.

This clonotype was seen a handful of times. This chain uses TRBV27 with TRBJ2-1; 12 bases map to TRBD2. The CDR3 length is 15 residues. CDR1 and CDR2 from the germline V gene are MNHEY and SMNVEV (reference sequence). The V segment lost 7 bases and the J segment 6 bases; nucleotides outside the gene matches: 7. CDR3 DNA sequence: TGTGCCAGCAATCGACTAGCGGGAGAGAGCAATGAGCAGTTCTTC. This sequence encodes CASNRLAGESNEQFF.

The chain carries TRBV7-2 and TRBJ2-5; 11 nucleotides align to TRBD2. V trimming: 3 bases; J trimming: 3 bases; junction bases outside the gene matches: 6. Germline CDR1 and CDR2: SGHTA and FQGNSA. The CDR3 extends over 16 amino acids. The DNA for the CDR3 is TGTGCCAGCAGCTTTACATTAGCGGGAGGGGAAGAGACCCAGTACTTC. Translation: CASSFTLAGGEETQYF.

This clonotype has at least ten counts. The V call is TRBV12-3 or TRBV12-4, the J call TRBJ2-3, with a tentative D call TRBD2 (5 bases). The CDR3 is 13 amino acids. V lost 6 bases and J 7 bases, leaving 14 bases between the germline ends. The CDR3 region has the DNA TGTGCCAGCAGACCCCCGGGGTTGCATACGCAGTATTTT. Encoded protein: CASRPPGLHTQYF.

CDR3 sequence: CASSQDLDLGGRHHTGELFF. As DNA, the CDR3 is TGCGCCAGCAGCCAAGATCTGGATTTAGGAGGGAGACACCACACCGGGGAGCTGTTTTTT. The genes are TRBV4-3 and TRBJ2-2; possible D gene TRBD2, 6 bases. The V gene lost 0 bases and the J gene lost 3 bases, with 23 bases spanning the gap. Germline V gene data show CDR1 as LGHNA and CDR2 as YSLEER. The CDR3 runs 20 residues.

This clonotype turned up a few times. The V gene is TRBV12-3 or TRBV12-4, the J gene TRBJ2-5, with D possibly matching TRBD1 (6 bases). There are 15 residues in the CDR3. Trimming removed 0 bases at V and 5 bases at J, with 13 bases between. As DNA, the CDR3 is TGTGCCAGCAGTTTAGCGGACAGAGGGACGGAGACCCAGTACTTC. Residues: CASSLADRGTETQYF.

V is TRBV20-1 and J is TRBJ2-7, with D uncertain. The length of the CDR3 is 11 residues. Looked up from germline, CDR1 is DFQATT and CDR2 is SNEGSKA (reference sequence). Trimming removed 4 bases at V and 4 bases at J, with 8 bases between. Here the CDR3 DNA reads TGCAGTGCTACCACTGAATACGAGCAGTACTTC. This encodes CSATTEYEQYF.

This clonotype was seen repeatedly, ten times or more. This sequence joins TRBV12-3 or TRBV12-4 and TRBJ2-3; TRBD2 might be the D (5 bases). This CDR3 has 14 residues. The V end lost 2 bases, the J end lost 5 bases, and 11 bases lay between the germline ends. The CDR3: CASSLIDRGDTQYF. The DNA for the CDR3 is TGTGCCAGCAGTTTAATTGACCGGGGAGATACGCAGTATTTT.

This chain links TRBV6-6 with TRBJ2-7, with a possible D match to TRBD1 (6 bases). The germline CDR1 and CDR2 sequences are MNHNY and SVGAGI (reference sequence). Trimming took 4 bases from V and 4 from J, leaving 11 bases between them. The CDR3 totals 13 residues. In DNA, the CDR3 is TGTGCCAGCAGTTCAGGGGAAGTATACGAGCAGTACTTC. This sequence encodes CASSSGEVYEQYF.

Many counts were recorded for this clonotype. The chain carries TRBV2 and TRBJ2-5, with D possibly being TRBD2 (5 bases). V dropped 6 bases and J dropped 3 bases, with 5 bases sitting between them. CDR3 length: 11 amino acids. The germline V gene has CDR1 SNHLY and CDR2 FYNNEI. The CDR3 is CASSGEETQYF. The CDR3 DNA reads TGTGCCAGCAGCGGGGAAGAGACCCAGTACTTC.

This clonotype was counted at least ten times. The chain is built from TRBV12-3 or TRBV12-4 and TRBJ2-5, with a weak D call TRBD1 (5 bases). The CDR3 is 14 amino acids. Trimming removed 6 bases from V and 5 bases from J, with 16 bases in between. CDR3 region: CASSPRFSGETQYF. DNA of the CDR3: TGTGCCAGCAGCCCACGGTTTTCAGGGGAGACCCAGTACTTC.

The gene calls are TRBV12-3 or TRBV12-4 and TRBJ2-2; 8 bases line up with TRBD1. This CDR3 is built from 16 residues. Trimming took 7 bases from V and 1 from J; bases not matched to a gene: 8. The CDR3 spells CASINAGTGNTGELFF. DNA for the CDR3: TGTGCCAGCATAAACGCCGGGACAGGGAACACCGGGGAGCTGTTTTTT.

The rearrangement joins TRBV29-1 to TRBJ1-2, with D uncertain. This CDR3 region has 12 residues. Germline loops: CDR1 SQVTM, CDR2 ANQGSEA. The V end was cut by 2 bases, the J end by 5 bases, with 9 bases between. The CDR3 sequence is CSVELGGYGYTF. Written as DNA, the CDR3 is TGCAGCGTTGAATTAGGAGGTTATGGCTACACCTTC.

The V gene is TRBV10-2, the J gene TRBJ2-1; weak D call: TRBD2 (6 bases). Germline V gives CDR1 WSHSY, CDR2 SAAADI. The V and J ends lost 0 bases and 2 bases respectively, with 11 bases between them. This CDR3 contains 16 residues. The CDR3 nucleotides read TGCGCCAGCAGTGAGTCGGGGGGTCTACCCTACAATGAGCAGTTCTTC. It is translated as CASSESGGLPYNEQFF.

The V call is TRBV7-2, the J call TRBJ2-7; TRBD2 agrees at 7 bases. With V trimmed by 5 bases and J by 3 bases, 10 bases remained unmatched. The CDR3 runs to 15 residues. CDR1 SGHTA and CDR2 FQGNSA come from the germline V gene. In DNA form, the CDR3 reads TGTGCCAGCAGCGGAAGCTGGGCTAGCGGCTACGAGCAGTACTTC. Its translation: CASSGSWASGYEQYF.

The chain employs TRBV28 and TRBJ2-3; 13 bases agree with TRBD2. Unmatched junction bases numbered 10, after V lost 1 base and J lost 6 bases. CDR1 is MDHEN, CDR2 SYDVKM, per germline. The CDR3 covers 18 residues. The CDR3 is CASSLYAGLAGAGDTQYF. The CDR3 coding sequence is TGTGCCAGCAGTTTATATGCCGGACTAGCGGGGGCCGGGGATACGCAGTATTTT.

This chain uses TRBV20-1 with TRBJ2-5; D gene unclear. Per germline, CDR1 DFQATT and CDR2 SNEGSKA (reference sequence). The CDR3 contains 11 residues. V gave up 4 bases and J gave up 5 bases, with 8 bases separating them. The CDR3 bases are TGCAGTGCTATGGCGTCGGAGACCCAGTACTTC. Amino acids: CSAMASETQYF.

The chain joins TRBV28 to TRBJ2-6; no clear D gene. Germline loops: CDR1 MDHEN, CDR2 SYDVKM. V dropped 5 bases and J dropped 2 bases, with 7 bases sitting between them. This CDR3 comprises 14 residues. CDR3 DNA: TGTGCCAGCAGTCCAGCCCCTGGGGCCAACGTCCTGACTTTC. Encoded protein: CASSPAPGANVLTF.

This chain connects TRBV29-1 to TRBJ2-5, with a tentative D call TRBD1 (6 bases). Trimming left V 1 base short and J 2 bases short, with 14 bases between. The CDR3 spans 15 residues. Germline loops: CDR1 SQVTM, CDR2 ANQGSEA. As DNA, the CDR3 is TGCAGCGTTGAAGTACAGGGACGGATACAAGAGACCCAGTACTTC. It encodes CSVEVQGRIQETQYF. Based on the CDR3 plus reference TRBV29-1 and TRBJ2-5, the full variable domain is SAVISQKPSRDICQRGTSLTIQCQVDSQVTMMFWYRQQPGQSLTLIATANQGSEATYESGFVIDKFPISRPNLTFSTLTVSNMSPEDSSIYLCSVEVQGRIQETQYFGPGTRLLVL.

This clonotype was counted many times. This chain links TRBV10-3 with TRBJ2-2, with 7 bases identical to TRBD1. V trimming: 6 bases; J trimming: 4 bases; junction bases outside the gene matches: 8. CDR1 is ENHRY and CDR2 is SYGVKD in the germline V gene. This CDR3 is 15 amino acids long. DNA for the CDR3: TGTGCCATCAGAGAAGCCACAGGGGCCACCGGGGAGCTGTTTTTT. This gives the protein CAIREATGATGELFF.

For the CDR3, the DNA is TGTGCCATCAGTGGAGGGACAGGGCGGCCCTCTAGCACAGATACGCAGTATTTT. It yields the protein CAISGGTGRPSSTDTQYF. The chain carries TRBV10-3 and TRBJ2-3; the match to TRBD1 covers 9 bases. V lost 4 bases, J lost 0 bases, and 11 bases stayed unmatched. The CDR3 is 18 amino acids. From germline, CDR1 is ENHRY and CDR2 SYGVKD.

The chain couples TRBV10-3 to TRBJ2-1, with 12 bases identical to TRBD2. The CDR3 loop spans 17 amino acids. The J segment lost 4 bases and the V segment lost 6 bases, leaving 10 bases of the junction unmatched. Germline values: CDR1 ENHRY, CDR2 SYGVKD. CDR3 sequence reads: CAIRTSGRGGLYNEQFF. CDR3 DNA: TGTGCCATCAGGACTAGCGGGAGAGGGGGCTTATACAATGAGCAGTTCTTC.

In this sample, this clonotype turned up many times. The CDR3 DNA follows: TGTGCCAGCAGCTACCGGGACAGAGCTGAAGCTTTCTTT. Protein product: CASSYRDRAEAFF. V is TRBV7-8 and J is TRBJ1-1, with TRBD1 identical over 7 bases. The length of the CDR3 is 13 residues. V lost 4 bases and J lost 6; bases outside the gene matches: 5. Germline CDR1 and CDR2: SGHVS and FQNEAQ.

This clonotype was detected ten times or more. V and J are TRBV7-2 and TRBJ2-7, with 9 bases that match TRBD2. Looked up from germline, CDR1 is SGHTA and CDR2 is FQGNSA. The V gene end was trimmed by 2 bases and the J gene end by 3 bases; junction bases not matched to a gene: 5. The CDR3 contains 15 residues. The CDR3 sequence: CASSLSSGGVYEQYF. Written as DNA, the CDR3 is TGTGCCAGCAGCTTAAGTAGCGGGGGAGTCTACGAGCAGTACTTC. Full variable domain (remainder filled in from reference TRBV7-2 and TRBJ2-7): GAGVSQSPSNKVTEKGKDVELRCDPISGHTALYWYRQSLGQGLEFLIYFQGNSAPDKSGLPSDRFSAERTGGSVSTLTIQRTQQEDSAVYLCASSLSSGGVYEQYFGPGTRLTVT.

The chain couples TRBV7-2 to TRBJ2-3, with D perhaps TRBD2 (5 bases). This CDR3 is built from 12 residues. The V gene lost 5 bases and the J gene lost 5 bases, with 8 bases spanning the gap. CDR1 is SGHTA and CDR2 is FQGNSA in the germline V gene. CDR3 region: CASSPAVDTQYF. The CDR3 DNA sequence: TGTGCCAGCAGCCCAGCGGTAGATACGCAGTATTTT.

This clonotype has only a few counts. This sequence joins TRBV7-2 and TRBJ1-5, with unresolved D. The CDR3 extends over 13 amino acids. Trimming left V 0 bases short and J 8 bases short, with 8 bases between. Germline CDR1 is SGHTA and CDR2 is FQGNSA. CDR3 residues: CASSLALFKPQHF. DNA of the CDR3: TGTGCCAGCAGCTTAGCTCTTTTCAAGCCCCAGCATTTT. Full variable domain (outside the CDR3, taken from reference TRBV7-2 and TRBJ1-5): GAGVSQSPSNKVTEKGKDVELRCDPISGHTALYWYRQSLGQGLEFLIYFQGNSAPDKSGLPSDRFSAERTGGSVSTLTIQRTQQEDSAVYLCASSLALFKPQHFGDGTRLSIL.

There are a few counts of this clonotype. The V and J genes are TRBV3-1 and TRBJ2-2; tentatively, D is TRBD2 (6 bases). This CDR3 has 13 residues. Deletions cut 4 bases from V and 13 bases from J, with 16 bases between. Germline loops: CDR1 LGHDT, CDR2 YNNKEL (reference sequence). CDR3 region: CASSLEGTWRLFF. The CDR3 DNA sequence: TGTGCCAGCAGCCTGGAGGGTACCTGGCGGCTGTTTTTT.